The 28 T cell receptor beta chains below come from one sample, sequenced in a study of beta chain features in type 1 diabetes (dated by TCRdb to the late 2010s). Receptors were amplified or captured by the immunoSEQ multiplex PCR assay. The entire amount of isolated RNA was reverse transcribed using the High Capacity cDNA Reverse Transcription Kit, so the sequenced TCRB transcripts were expressed ones. The table was pulled from immuneACCESS by TCRdb, which kept in-frame rearrangements only. Such tables lose some clones; where checked, under half of the loss comes from unresolved V genes, and the rest has no known cause. This sample is represented by nearly 350,000 clones; roughly 8% of them were singletons. The ten largest clones take up around 0.44% of the sample. What was sequenced was central memory CD4+ T cells from blood. The receptor set was obtained from a woman younger than 30 in good health.

The rearrangement links TRBV27 to TRBJ1-2; TRBD1 matches 12 bases. V lost 7 bases and J lost 6; bases outside the gene matches: 12. The CDR3 loop spans 16 amino acids. CDR1 is MNHEY and CDR2 is SMNVEV in the germline V gene (reference sequence). This chain's CDR3 is CASTQRPGQGAHGYTF. CDR3 nucleotide sequence: TGTGCCAGCACCCAACGCCCGGGACAGGGGGCGCATGGCTACACCTTC.

In this sample, this clone turned up many times. The chain joins TRBV5-6 to TRBJ1-2; D possibly corresponds to TRBD1 (5 bases). The V gene's germline CDR1 is SGHDT and CDR2 YYEEEE. The CDR3 is 13 amino acids. V was trimmed by 2 bases and J by 6 bases, leaving 11 bases between them. The CDR3 DNA sequence: TGTGCCAGCAGCTTTGGCAGGGAGGATGGCTACACCTTC. Translating gives CASSFGREDGYTF.

In its sample, this clone was seen a few times. The CDR3 loop is CASSGQGLRPYTQYF. CDR3 coding DNA: TGTGCCAGCAGTGGACAGGGTCTCAGGCCGTATACGCAGTATTTT. The chain recombines TRBV6-5 with TRBJ2-3; TRBD1 agrees at 8 bases. J gave up 7 bases and V 5 bases, and 11 bases lay outside the gene matches. CDR3 length: 15 amino acids. Per the germline V gene, CDR1 is MNHEY and CDR2 is SVGAGI.

This clone appeared many times. CDR3 bases: TGCGCCAGCAGCCAAGATGAGGGGAGGAACGGCTACACCTTC. It codes for CASSQDEGRNGYTF. The chain couples TRBV4-3 to TRBJ1-2, with D tentatively TRBD1 (5 bases). Trimming took off 0 bases at V and 8 bases at J, with 13 bases between the two ends. This CDR3 comprises 14 residues. Germline CDR1 LGHNA, CDR2 YSLEER.

The chain combines TRBV7-2 with TRBJ2-7; a possible D gene is TRBD1 (6 bases). The germline V gene encodes CDR1 SGHTA and CDR2 FQGNSA. Trimming stripped 8 bases from V and 2 bases from J, with 13 bases between. The CDR3 is made up of 13 amino acids. This CDR3 reads CASGPRGAYEQYF. Here the CDR3 DNA reads TGTGCCAGCGGTCCCAGGGGAGCCTACGAGCAGTACTTC.

This clone was recorded a few times. This sample includes further DNA sequences coding for the same CDR3. The chain carries TRBV20-1 and TRBJ1-2; D is ambiguous. V gave up 5 bases and J gave up 2 bases, with 3 bases separating them. The CDR3 spans 10 residues. From germline, CDR1 is DFQATT and CDR2 SNEGSKA (reference sequence). Written as DNA, the CDR3 is TGCAGTGCTTCAAACTATGGCTACACCTTC. Protein product: CSASNYGYTF.

In this sample, this clone turned up a few times. The chain couples TRBV4-2 to TRBJ1-5; no clear D. The CDR3 is 13 amino acids. V was shortened by 0 bases and J by 5 bases, with 5 bases between the two germline ends. CDR1 is LGHNA and CDR2 is YNFKEQ in the germline V gene. The CDR3 reads CASSQEADQPQHF. CDR3 nucleotides: TGTGCCAGCAGCCAAGAGGCGGATCAGCCCCAGCATTTT.

This clone was recorded many times. The gene calls are TRBV7-3 and TRBJ2-2, with no clear D. Trimming took off 4 bases at V and 7 bases at J, with 10 bases between the two ends. The CDR3 loop spans 13 amino acids. Germline V gene sequence: CDR1 SGHTA, CDR2 FQGTGA. CDR3 bases: TGTGCCAGCAGCTCCGGCACGGGCGGGGAGCTGTTTTTT. Translated, it gives CASSSGTGGELFF.

V is TRBV6-5 and J is TRBJ2-2; no clear D. The CDR3 is made up of 14 amino acids. The ends were cut back, 10 bases at V and 0 bases at J, with 12 bases in the middle. CDR1 is MNHEY and CDR2 is SVGAGI in the germline V gene. DNA of the CDR3: TGTGCCACTTATCAACGCTCGAACACCGGGGAGCTGTTTTTT. It encodes CATYQRSNTGELFF.

This clone showed up many times. The chain recombines TRBV2 with TRBJ2-7; perhaps TRBD2 as D (6 bases). Looked up from germline, CDR1 is SNHLY and CDR2 is FYNNEI. The CDR3 length is 12 residues. Trimming took off 5 bases at V and 1 base at J, with 6 bases between the two ends. This CDR3 is CASSRESYEQYF. As DNA, the CDR3 is TGTGCCAGCAGTCGGGAGTCCTACGAGCAGTACTTC.

The chain has TRBV2 and TRBJ1-1; 9 bases align to TRBD1. Unmatched junction bases numbered 8, after V lost 3 bases and J lost 9 bases. Germline V CDR1 and CDR2: SNHLY, FYNNEI. This CDR3 has 14 residues. This CDR3 is CASSDGQGNRQAFF. As DNA, the CDR3 is TGTGCCAGCAGTGACGGACAGGGGAACCGCCAAGCTTTCTTT.

This clone was observed a few times. J is TRBJ2-3 and V is TRBV20-1; D not certain. The CDR3 spans 11 residues. Per the germline V gene, CDR1 is DFQATT and CDR2 is SNEGSKA (reference sequence). Deletions cut 8 bases from V and 6 bases from J, with 12 bases between. This CDR3 reads CSPLGRDTQYF. CDR3 in DNA: TGCAGTCCTCTCGGACGGGATACGCAGTATTTT.

This clone has only a few counts. V usage is TRBV28 and J usage is TRBJ2-1; TRBD2 agrees at 8 bases. This CDR3 is 17 amino acids long. Germline V gene lookup returns CDR1 MDHEN and CDR2 SYDVKM. The junction had 15 bases not matched to a gene; V was cut back by 5 bases and J by 6 bases. The CDR3 sequence: CASSTPSGGEGLNEQFF. CDR3 sequence (DNA): TGTGCCAGCAGTACCCCCTCCGGGGGGGAGGGCCTCAATGAGCAGTTCTTC.

The V gene is TRBV28, the J gene TRBJ2-7, with D unclear. The CDR3 is 15 amino acids. V gave up 7 bases and J gave up 4 bases, with 20 bases separating them. Germline lookup yields CDR1 MDHEN and CDR2 SYDVKM. The CDR3 DNA reads TGTGCCAGCAACCCACTCTCCCTACAGTTTTACGAGCAGTACTTC. Translation: CASNPLSLQFYEQYF. Variable domain in full (rest from reference TRBV28 and TRBJ2-7): DVKVTQSSRYLVKRTGEKVFLECVQDMDHENMFWYRQDPGLGLRLIYFSYDVKMKEKGDIPEGYSVSREKKERFSLILESASTNQTSMYLCASNPLSLQFYEQYFGPGTRLTVT.

This clone was detected ten times or more. The V call is TRBV13, the J call TRBJ2-1; D is perhaps TRBD1 or TRBD2 (6 bases each). Between the trimmed V and J ends, which lost 2 bases and 7 bases, there was a span of 12 bases. The CDR3 has 14 residues. Germline V gene data show CDR1 as PRHDT and CDR2 as FYEKMQ (reference sequence). CDR3 sequence: CASSLTGGGNEQFF. For the CDR3, the DNA is TGTGCCAGCAGCTTAACCGGAGGGGGGAATGAGCAGTTCTTC.

The rearrangement uses TRBV18 and TRBJ2-7, with 9 bases aligning to TRBD1. The junction had 11 bases not matched to a gene; V was cut back by 6 bases and J by 5 bases. This CDR3 comprises 15 residues. In germline, CDR1 is KGHSH, CDR2 LQKENI. The CDR3 here is CASSPRTGVGNEQYF. In DNA form, the CDR3 reads TGTGCCAGCTCCCCAAGGACAGGGGTCGGAAACGAGCAGTACTTC.

The chain has TRBV10-3 and TRBJ2-2; 9 positions match TRBD1. CDR3 size: 15 residues. The V gene end was trimmed by 4 bases and the J gene end by 1 base; junction bases not matched to a gene: 1. Germline V gives CDR1 ENHRY, CDR2 SYGVKD. DNA of the CDR3: TGTGCCATCAGTGCGGGACAGGGGAACACCGGGGAGCTGTTTTTT. Protein: CAISAGQGNTGELFF.

The chain couples TRBV10-1 to TRBJ2-4, with D possibly being TRBD1 or TRBD2 (5 bases each). V lost 6 bases, J lost 3 bases, and 24 bases lay in between. Germline V CDR1 and CDR2: WNHNN, SYGVQD (reference sequence). CDR3 length: 18 amino acids. The CDR3: CASRSTGTPMCLKNIQYF. CDR3 sequence (DNA): TGCGCCAGCAGGAGCACCGGGACCCCCATGTGTCTCAAAAACATTCAGTACTTC.

As regards this clone: The identical CDR3 is also encoded by other nucleotide sequences in the sample. The gene calls are TRBV7-2 and TRBJ2-5; D is perhaps TRBD1 (6 bases). The CDR3 loop spans 13 amino acids. In germline, CDR1 is SGHTA, CDR2 FQGNSA. Trimming removed 4 bases at V and 4 bases at J, with 10 bases between. In DNA form, the CDR3 reads TGTGCCAGCAGCTCCCAGGGGCGAGAGACCCAGTACTTC. It codes for CASSSQGRETQYF.

Many counts were recorded for this clone. J is TRBJ2-1 and V is TRBV19; 8 positions match TRBD1. V dropped 8 bases and J dropped 3; count of bases not matched to a gene: 9. This CDR3 comprises 15 residues. Germline V gene data show CDR1 as LNHDA and CDR2 as SQIVND (reference sequence). In nucleotides, the CDR3 is TGTGCCAGTGGTCCCCGGGACAGGTACTACAATGAGCAGTTCTTC. Translation: CASGPRDRYYNEQFF.

In this sample, this clone turned up many times. The chain employs TRBV5-4 and TRBJ2-1; 7 bases line up with TRBD2. CDR1 and CDR2 from the germline V gene are SGHNT and YYREEE (reference sequence). The CDR3 runs to 15 residues. The V gene end was trimmed by 6 bases and the J gene end by 6 bases; junction bases not matched to a gene: 12. CDR3 coding DNA: TGTGCCAGCACCCGCCAGGCTAGCGGAATCAATGAGCAGTTCTTC. Translating it yields CASTRQASGINEQFF.

V usage is TRBV7-2 and J usage is TRBJ2-3; 7 nucleotides agree with TRBD1. V lost 5 bases, J lost 4 bases, and 3 bases stayed unmatched. The germline V gene has CDR1 SGHTA and CDR2 FQGNSA. This CDR3 spans 13 amino acids. The CDR3 coding sequence is TGTGCCAGCAGCGAGCAGGGGGCAGATACGCAGTATTTT. Its protein is CASSEQGADTQYF.

This rearrangement joins TRBV25-1 to TRBJ2-7; D is perhaps TRBD2 (6 bases). Germline V gene lookup returns CDR1 MGHDK and CDR2 SYGVNS. The CDR3 consists of 17 residues. V gave up 1 base and J gave up 4 bases, with 20 bases separating them. In DNA, the CDR3 is TGTGCCAGCAGTGAATTCGGGAGTGGGGCGAGAGCTTACGAGCAGTACTTC. This sequence encodes CASSEFGSGARAYEQYF.

This clone was seen ten or more times. DNA for the CDR3: TGCGCCAGCAGAGGGAGCGGGAGTTCCGCTATCCACTACAATGAGCAGTTCTTC. This encodes CASRGSGSSAIHYNEQFF. This chain joins TRBV5-1 and TRBJ2-1; TRBD2 aligns across 8 bases. V dropped 5 bases and J dropped 3; count of bases not matched to a gene: 16. Germline loops: CDR1 SGHRS, CDR2 YFSETQ. The length of the CDR3 is 18 residues.

This chain joins TRBV10-3 and TRBJ2-7; 8 bases map to TRBD1. CDR1 is ENHRY and CDR2 is SYGVKD in the germline V gene. This CDR3 spans 15 amino acids. V shed 5 bases, J shed 0 bases, and the junction held 6 bases outside the gene matches. The CDR3 spells CAISTTGGPSYEQYF. The CDR3, as DNA: TGTGCCATCAGTACAACAGGGGGACCCTCCTACGAGCAGTACTTC.

The chain recombines TRBV5-4 with TRBJ2-5; D is unresolved. The assigned J gene may be wrong: the sequence end matches TRBJ2-7 better. The CDR3 length is 15 residues. CDR1 SGHNT and CDR2 YYREEE come from the germline V gene (reference sequence). In DNA form, the CDR3 reads TGTGCCAGCAGCTTGGGAGGACGGCAGAACTACGAGCAGTACTTC. This encodes CASSLGGRQNYEQYF.

The chain carries TRBV7-8 and TRBJ2-5; the D gene is possibly TRBD1 (6 bases). This CDR3 comprises 17 residues. Germline-derived CDR1 and CDR2 are SGHVS and FQNEAQ. With 2 bases removed from V and 3 bases from J, the gap between germline ends came to 19 bases. CDR3 amino acids: CASSLWSPGTSKETQYF. The DNA for the CDR3 is TGTGCCAGCAGCTTATGGAGTCCAGGGACAAGCAAAGAGACCCAGTACTTC.

This clone was counted between two and nine times. The chain employs TRBV5-5 and TRBJ1-1; D gene unclear. Trimming took 0 bases from V and 1 from J, leaving 7 bases between them. The CDR3 contains 14 residues. Germline CDR1 and CDR2: SGHKS and YYEKEE (reference sequence). Here the CDR3 reads CASSLGGRNTEAFF. CDR3 in DNA: TGTGCCAGCAGCTTGGGGGGTCGGAACACTGAAGCTTTCTTT.